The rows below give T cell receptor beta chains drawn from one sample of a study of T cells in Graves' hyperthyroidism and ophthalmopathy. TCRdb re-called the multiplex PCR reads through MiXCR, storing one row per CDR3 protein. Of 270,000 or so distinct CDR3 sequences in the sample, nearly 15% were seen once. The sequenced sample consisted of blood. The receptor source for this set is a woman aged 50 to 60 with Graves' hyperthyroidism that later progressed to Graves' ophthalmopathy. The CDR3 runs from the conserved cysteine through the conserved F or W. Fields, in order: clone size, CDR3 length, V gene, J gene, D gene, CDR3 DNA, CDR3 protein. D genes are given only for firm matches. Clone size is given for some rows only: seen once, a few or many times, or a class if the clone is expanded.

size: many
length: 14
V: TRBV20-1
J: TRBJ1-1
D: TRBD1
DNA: TGCAGTGCAATTCCGGGACAGGGAAGAACTGAAGCTTTCTTT
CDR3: CSAIPGQGRTEAFF

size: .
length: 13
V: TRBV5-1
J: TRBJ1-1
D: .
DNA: TGCGCCAGCAGCCCCCCGGGGGCCACTGAAGCTTTCTTT
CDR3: CASSPPGATEAFF

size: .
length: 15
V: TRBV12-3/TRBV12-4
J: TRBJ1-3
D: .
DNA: TGTGCCAGCAGTCCCGACCCCTCATCCGGAAACACCATATATTTT
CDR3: CASSPDPSSGNTIYF

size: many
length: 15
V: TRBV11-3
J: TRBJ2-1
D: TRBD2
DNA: TGTGCCAGCAGCCAACTAGCGGGAGAGCACAATGAGCAGTTCTTC
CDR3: CASSQLAGEHNEQFF

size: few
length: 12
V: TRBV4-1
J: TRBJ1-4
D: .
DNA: TGCGCCAGCAGCCAAGATTTGGAAAAACTGTTTTTT
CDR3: CASSQDLEKLFF

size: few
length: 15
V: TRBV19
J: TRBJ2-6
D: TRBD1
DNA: TGTGCCAGTAGTATTAGGGGGCCTGGGGCCAACGTCCTGACTTTC
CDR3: CASSIRGPGANVLTF

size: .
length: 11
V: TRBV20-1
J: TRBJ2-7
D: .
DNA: TGCAGTGCTAGAAGATCCTACGAGCAGTACTTC
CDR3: CSARRSYEQYF

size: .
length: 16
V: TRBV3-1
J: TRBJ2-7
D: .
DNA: TGTGCCAGCAGCCAAGGGAACCCGGACAGTTTCTACGAGCAGTACTTC
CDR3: CASSQGNPDSFYEQYF

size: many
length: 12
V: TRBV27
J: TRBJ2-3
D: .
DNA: TGTGCCAGCAGTCCGCACACAGATACGCAGTATTTT
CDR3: CASSPHTDTQYF

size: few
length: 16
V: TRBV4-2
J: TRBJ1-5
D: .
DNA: TGTGCCAGCAGCCAAGGGTCGGGACGGAACAATCAGCCCCAGCATTTT
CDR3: CASSQGSGRNNQPQHF

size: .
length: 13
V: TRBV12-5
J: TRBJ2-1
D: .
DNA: TGTGCTAGTGGTTTGAACAGCAACAATGAGCAGTTCTTC
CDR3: CASGLNSNNEQFF

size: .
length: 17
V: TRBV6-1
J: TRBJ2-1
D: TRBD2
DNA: TGTGCCAGCAGTGGCGGACTAGCGGGAAGAAAATACAATGAGCAGTTCTTC
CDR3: CASSGGLAGRKYNEQFF

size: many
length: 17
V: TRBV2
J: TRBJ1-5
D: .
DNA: TGTGCCAGCACTCTGCGAGGGAGCGGGGTAAGCAATCAGCCCCAGCATTTT
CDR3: CASTLRGSGVSNQPQHF

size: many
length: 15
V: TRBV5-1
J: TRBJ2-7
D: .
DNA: TGCGCCAGCAGCTTGGAGGGGTTGAATTACTACGAGCAGTACTTC
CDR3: CASSLEGLNYYEQYF

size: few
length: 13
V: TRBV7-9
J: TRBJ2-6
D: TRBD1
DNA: TGTGCCAGCAGTAACCCAGCCGGGACAGTCTTGACTTTC
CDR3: CASSNPAGTVLTF

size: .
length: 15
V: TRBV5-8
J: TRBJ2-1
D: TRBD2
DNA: TGTGCCAGCAGCTTGGCCAGGGCGGGGGACAATGAGCAGTTCTTC
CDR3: CASSLARAGDNEQFF

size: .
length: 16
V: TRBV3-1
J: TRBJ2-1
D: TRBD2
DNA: TGTGCCAGCAGCCCAACAATCCGGGCGGGGGACAATGAGCAGTTCTTC
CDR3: CASSPTIRAGDNEQFF

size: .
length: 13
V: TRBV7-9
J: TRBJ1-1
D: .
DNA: TGTGCCAGCAGCTCGGGGGGGTTCACTGAAGCTTTCTTT
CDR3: CASSSGGFTEAFF

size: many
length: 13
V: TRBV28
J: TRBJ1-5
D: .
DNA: TGTGCCAGCAGTTTTAGGTCCTATCAGCCCCAGCATTTT
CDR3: CASSFRSYQPQHF

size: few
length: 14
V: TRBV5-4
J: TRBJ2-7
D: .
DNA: TGTGCCAGCAGCTTGCCCGCGGACCCTTACGAGCAGTACTTC
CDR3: CASSLPADPYEQYF

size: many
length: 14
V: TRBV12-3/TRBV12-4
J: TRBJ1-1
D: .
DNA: TGTGCCAGCACCCCCAGCCAGTCGAACACTGAAGCTTTCTTT
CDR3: CASTPSQSNTEAFF

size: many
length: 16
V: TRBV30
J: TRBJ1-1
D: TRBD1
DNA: TGTGCCTGGAGTGTACGGTGGGGACAGGGGTTCACTGAAGCTTTCTTT
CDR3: CAWSVRWGQGFTEAFF

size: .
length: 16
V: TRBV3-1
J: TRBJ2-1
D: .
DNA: TGTGCCAGCAGCCAAGCCTTAGCCTTTCCGTCGGATGAGCAGTTCTTC
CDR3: CASSQALAFPSDEQFF

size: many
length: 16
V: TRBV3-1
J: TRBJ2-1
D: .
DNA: TGTGCCAGCAGCGCGACCGGACGCATCTCCTACAATGAGCAGTTCTTC
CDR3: CASSATGRISYNEQFF

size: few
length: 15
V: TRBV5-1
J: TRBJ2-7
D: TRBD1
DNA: TGCGCCAGCAGTCCCACAGGGGGCGGCTCCTACGAGCGGTACTTC
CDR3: CASSPTGGGSYERYF

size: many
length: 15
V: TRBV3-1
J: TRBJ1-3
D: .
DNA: TGTGCCAGCAGCCAAGGTAACAGGGCTGGAAACACCATATATTTT
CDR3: CASSQGNRAGNTIYF

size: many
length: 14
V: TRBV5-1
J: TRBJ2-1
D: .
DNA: TGCGCCAGCAAGAAGGTCGGGCAGAACAATGAGCAGTTCTTC
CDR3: CASKKVGQNNEQFF

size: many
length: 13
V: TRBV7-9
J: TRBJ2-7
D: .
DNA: TGTGCCAGCAGCCTCTTCCAGGGGGGCGAGCAGTACTTC
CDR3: CASSLFQGGEQYF

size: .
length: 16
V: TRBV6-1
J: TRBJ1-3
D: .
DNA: TGTGCCAGCAGTGGATACGGCACTACCTCTGGAAACACCATATATTTT
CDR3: CASSGYGTTSGNTIYF

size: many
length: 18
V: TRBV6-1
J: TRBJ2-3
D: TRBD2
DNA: TGTGCCAGCAGTGATCCCGGACTAGCGGGAGTTGGCACAGATACGCAGTATTTT
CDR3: CASSDPGLAGVGTDTQYF

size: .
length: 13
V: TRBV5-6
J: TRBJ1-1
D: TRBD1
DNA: TGTGCCAGCAGCCCGGGACAGAGGGGTGAAGCTTTCTTT
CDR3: CASSPGQRGEAFF

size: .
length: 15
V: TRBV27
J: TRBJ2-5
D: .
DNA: TGTGCCAGCAGTGGACAGATTGAGGGGGAAGAGACCCAGTACTTC
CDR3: CASSGQIEGEETQYF

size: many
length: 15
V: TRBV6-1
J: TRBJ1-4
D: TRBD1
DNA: TGTGCCAGCAGTGAAATGGACAGGGCCGGTGAAAAACTGTTTTTT
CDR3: CASSEMDRAGEKLFF

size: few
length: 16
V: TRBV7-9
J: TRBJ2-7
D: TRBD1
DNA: TGTGCCAGCAGCTTAGGCCTCTGGGACAGGGCCCACGAGCAGTACTTC
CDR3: CASSLGLWDRAHEQYF

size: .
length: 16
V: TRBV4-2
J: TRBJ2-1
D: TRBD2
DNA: TGTGCCAGCAGCCCGAATGGGCTAGCGGGACTGAATGAGCAGTTCTTC
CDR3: CASSPNGLAGLNEQFF

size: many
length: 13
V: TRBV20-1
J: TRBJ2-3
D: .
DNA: TGCAGTGCTAGAGCGACCCGCACAGATACGCAGTATTTT
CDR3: CSARATRTDTQYF

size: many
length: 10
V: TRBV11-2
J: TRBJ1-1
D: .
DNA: TGTGCCAGCAGCTCCCGGAGAGCTTCCTTT
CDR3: CASSSRRASF

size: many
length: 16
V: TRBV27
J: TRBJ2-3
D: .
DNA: TGTGCCAGCAGTCCAAATCCAACGGGTAGCTCCCTGACGCAGTATTTT
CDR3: CASSPNPTGSSLTQYF

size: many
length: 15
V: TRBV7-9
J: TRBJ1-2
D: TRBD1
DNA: TGTGCCAGCAGCCCTGGGACAGGGAGGGGTTATGGCTACACCTTC
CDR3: CASSPGTGRGYGYTF

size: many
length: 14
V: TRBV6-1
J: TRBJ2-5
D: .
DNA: TGTGCCAGCAGTTGGGGGTCGCATAAAGAGACCCAGTACTTC
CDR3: CASSWGSHKETQYF